The 27 T cell receptor beta chains presented below share a single source sample, sequenced in a study of molecular identifiers for immune sequencing clone quantification. TCRdb recomputed calls from the PCR reads with MiXCR, one row per CDR3 protein. The sample lists roughly 90,000 distinct CDR3 sequences; about 20% were seen once. Sequenced: naive CD8+ T cells from blood, with Jurkat cell RNA spiked in. The subset denotes: FACS-sorted CD8+CD4-CCR7+CD45RA+ naive T cells. These receptors all come from a human donor in good health. Some libraries in this study had Jurkat cell RNA spiked in.

In its sample, this clonotype was seen many times. The chain links TRBV20-1 to TRBJ1-3; no firm D call. Trimming left V 3 bases short and J 0 bases short, with 12 bases between. CDR3 size: 15 residues. Germline-derived CDR1 and CDR2 are DFQATT and SNEGSKA (reference sequence). CDR3 sequence (DNA): TGCAGTGCTAGCGGCAGGCCCAACTCTGGAAACACCATATATTTT. This translates into CSASGRPNSGNTIYF.

This clonotype was seen at least ten times. J is TRBJ1-2 and V is TRBV27; D may be TRBD1 (5 bases). The V gene lost 3 bases and the J gene lost 2 bases, with 7 bases spanning the gap. Germline values: CDR1 MNHEY, CDR2 SMNVEV (reference sequence). This CDR3 has 13 amino acids. CDR3 sequence reads: CASSFQGNYGYTF. CDR3 nucleotide sequence: TGTGCCAGCAGTTTCCAGGGAAACTATGGCTACACCTTC.

This clonotype was seen at least ten times. V and J are TRBV27 and TRBJ2-2; 7 nucleotides line up with TRBD1. The germline V gene encodes CDR1 MNHEY and CDR2 SMNVEV (reference sequence). CDR3 length: 14 amino acids. Trimming removed 5 bases from V and 1 base from J; junction bases left unmatched: 1. Written as DNA, the CDR3 is TGTGCCAGCAGTAGGACAGGGAACACCGGGGAGCTGTTTTTT. This codes for CASSRTGNTGELFF.

This clonotype was found many times. The genes are TRBV20-1 and TRBJ2-7, with 7 bases identical to TRBD1. Germline V gene lookup returns CDR1 DFQATT and CDR2 SNEGSKA (reference sequence). CDR3 length: 13 residues. The ends lost 5 bases at V and 0 bases at J; junction bases unmatched: 4. The CDR3, as DNA: TGCAGTGCTGGGGGACAGAGCTCCTACGAGCAGTACTTC. Translating it yields CSAGGQSSYEQYF.

The sample holds many counts of this clonotype. The chain combines TRBV5-6 with TRBJ2-1; 8 nucleotides line up with TRBD2. The germline V gene encodes CDR1 SGHDT and CDR2 YYEEEE. This CDR3 has 14 amino acids. The V segment lost 5 bases and the J segment 4 bases; nucleotides outside the gene matches: 5. CDR3 bases: TGTGCCAGCAGTCATGGGACTAGTTACAATGAGCAGTTCTTC. Its translation is CASSHGTSYNEQFF.

This clonotype was found many times. The V call is TRBV7-9, the J call TRBJ1-1, with 9 bases aligning to TRBD1. The J segment lost 7 bases and the V segment lost 5 bases, leaving 14 bases of the junction unmatched. The CDR3 covers 16 residues. Looked up from germline, CDR1 is SEHNR and CDR2 is FQNEAQ (reference sequence). In DNA, the CDR3 is TGTGCCAGCAGCGGGTCACAGGGGGCGCCCAACCATGAAGCTTTCTTT. Amino acids: CASSGSQGAPNHEAFF.

This clonotype was seen repeatedly, ten times or more. J is TRBJ1-5 and V is TRBV4-1; the D gene is possibly TRBD1 (6 bases). The germline V gene has CDR1 MGHRA and CDR2 YSYEKL. Trimming pared 4 bases from V and 2 bases from J, leaving 21 bases between. CDR3 size: 18 residues. CDR3 DNA: TGCGCCAGCAGCCTTACCTCGACAGGAAAGGGAGGCAATCAGCCCCAGCATTTT. Protein sequence: CASSLTSTGKGGNQPQHF.

The table lists this clonotype with many counts. This sequence joins TRBV4-3 and TRBJ2-3, with 9 bases fitting TRBD2. The CDR3 length is 17 residues. With V trimmed by 0 bases and J by 2 bases, 6 bases remained unmatched. Germline lookup yields CDR1 LGHNA and CDR2 YSLEER. This CDR3 reads CASSQENAGLATDTQYF. Written as DNA, the CDR3 is TGCGCCAGCAGCCAAGAGAACGCGGGACTAGCCACAGATACGCAGTATTTT.

A note on this clonotype: The junction shows a germline mismatch at one end, possibly a read error. V and J are TRBV29-1 and TRBJ2-4, with a possible D match to TRBD2 (5 bases). Germline CDR1 and CDR2: SQVTM and ANQGSEA. This CDR3 is 13 amino acids long. The CDR3 sequence: CSVLDGEKNIKYF. Here the CDR3 DNA reads TGCAGCGTCTTAGACGGGGAGAAAAACATTAAGTACTTC.

The sample holds many counts of this clonotype. The chain uses TRBV27 and TRBJ1-2; weak D call: TRBD1 (6 bases). CDR3 length: 13 residues. The germline gives CDR1 MNHEY, CDR2 SMNVEV (reference sequence). The V end was cut by 2 bases, the J end by 9 bases, with 13 bases between. The CDR3 is CASSLDMGGRYTF. The DNA of the CDR3 is TGTGCCAGCAGTTTAGATATGGGGGGCCGCTACACCTTC.

This clonotype was detected many times. The V gene is TRBV12-3 or TRBV12-4, the J gene TRBJ2-1; 8 bases align to TRBD2. CDR3 size: 13 residues. V shed 5 bases and J 8 bases; nucleotides not matched to a gene: 5. For the CDR3, the DNA is TGTGCCAGCAGTACGGGACTAGTCCATGAGCAGTTCTTC. Amino acids: CASSTGLVHEQFF.

As to this clonotype: A much larger clone sits a single nucleotide away, making a read error possible. V gene TRBV30 combines with J gene TRBJ2-1, with D perhaps matching TRBD2 (5 bases). CDR1 is GTSNPN, CDR2 SVGIG, per germline (reference sequence). The CDR3 has 11 amino acids. CDR3 DNA sequence: TGTGCCTATAGCGACTACAATGCGCAGTTCTTC. Residues: CAYSDYNAQFF.

This clonotype was recorded at least ten times. The chain recombines TRBV2 with TRBJ1-4; the match to TRBD1 covers 7 bases. The V segment lost 6 bases and the J segment 5 bases; nucleotides outside the gene matches: 6. CDR1 is SNHLY, CDR2 FYNNEI, per germline. The CDR3 spans 14 residues. In DNA form, the CDR3 reads TGTGCCAGCAGGACGGGACAGATAAATGAAAAACTGTTTTTT. Translating it yields CASRTGQINEKLFF.

In this sample, this clonotype turned up many times. This rearrangement joins TRBV5-4 to TRBJ2-3; maybe TRBD2 (6 bases). The V end lost 4 bases, the J end lost 5 bases, and 8 bases lay between the germline ends. The length of the CDR3 is 12 residues. The germline V gene has CDR1 SGHNT and CDR2 YYREEE (reference sequence). In DNA form, the CDR3 reads TGTGCCAGCAGCGCGGAGGGAGATACGCAGTATTTT. Its protein product is CASSAEGDTQYF.

This clonotype appeared many times. V and J are TRBV6-2 or TRBV6-3 and TRBJ1-1, with 8 bases matching TRBD1. The CDR3 loop spans 14 amino acids. Germline trimming cut 6 bases from V and 5 bases from J; bases unmatched to any gene: 8. Per germline, CDR1 MNHEY and CDR2 SVGEGT. The CDR3 sequence is CASRAGQGGTEAFF. The CDR3 DNA reads TGTGCCAGCAGAGCCGGACAGGGAGGAACTGAAGCTTTCTTT.

In this sample, this clonotype turned up many times. The chain employs TRBV2 and TRBJ2-3, with a weak D call TRBD2 (6 bases). V was pared by 11 bases and J by 4 bases, with 13 bases between. This CDR3 comprises 12 residues. Germline loops: CDR1 SNHLY, CDR2 FYNNEI. The CDR3 coding sequence is TGTGCCTTGGAGGGATACTCAGATACGCAGTATTTT. It codes for CALEGYSDTQYF. Full variable domain (missing parts from reference TRBV2 and TRBJ2-3): EPEVTQTPSHQVTQMGQEVILRCVPISNHLYFYWYRQILGQKVEFLVSFYNNEISEKSEIFDDQFSVERPDGSNFTLKIRSTKLEDSAMYFCALEGYSDTQYFGPGTRLTVL.

With respect to this clonotype: Being one base from a much bigger clone, this may be a read error. This chain links TRBV4-3 with TRBJ1-5; D is possibly TRBD1 (5 bases). In germline, CDR1 is LGHNA, CDR2 YSLEER. This CDR3 contains 14 residues. V was cut by 7 bases and J by 11 bases, with 21 bases left in between. CDR3 sequence reads: CASNPSLQVLAQHF. CDR3 nucleotides: TGCGCCAGCAACCCCTCTTTACAGGTGTTGGCCCAGCATTTT.

This clonotype was counted many times. The chain uses TRBV12-3 or TRBV12-4 and TRBJ2-2, with D possibly matching TRBD2 (6 bases). V gave up 3 bases and J gave up 8 bases, with 13 bases separating them. The CDR3 runs to 14 residues. The CDR3 reads CASSFGGPTGELFF. CDR3 bases: TGTGCCAGCAGTTTCGGGGGTCCGACTGGGGAGCTGTTTTTT.

This clonotype was detected ten times or more. CDR3: CASSLMWPPDTQYF. The CDR3 DNA reads TGTGCCAGCAGTTTAATGTGGCCGCCAGATACGCAGTATTTT. This rearrangement joins TRBV12-3 or TRBV12-4 to TRBJ2-3; no definite D call. The CDR3 extends over 14 amino acids. Trimming took 2 bases from V and 4 from J, leaving 10 bases between them.

This clonotype was observed many times. CDR3 loop: CASRDRGIVTEAFF. DNA for the CDR3: TGTGCCAGCCGGGACAGGGGGATTGTTACTGAAGCTTTCTTT. J is TRBJ1-1 and V is TRBV27; 11 positions agree with TRBD1. Germline-derived CDR1 and CDR2 are MNHEY and SMNVEV (reference sequence). V trimming: 8 bases; J trimming: 5 bases; junction bases outside the gene matches: 7. The CDR3 loop spans 14 amino acids.

This clonotype came up many times. The chain combines TRBV11-2 with TRBJ1-1; D possibly corresponds to TRBD1 (5 bases). Per germline, CDR1 SGHAT and CDR2 FQNNGV. The CDR3 runs 14 residues. V lost 1 base and J 6 bases, leaving 12 bases between the germline ends. The CDR3 bases are TGTGCCAGCAGCTTAGGGGCAGGGCTCGCTGAAGCTTTCTTT. It encodes CASSLGAGLAEAFF.

As to this clonotype: A read error is likely, as this CDR3 ends without the conserved phenylalanine or tryptophan. This chain links TRBV5-6 with TRBJ2-1; 8 bases line up with TRBD1. Trimming cost V 0 bases and J 10 bases; bases outside gene matches: 9. Looked up from germline, CDR1 is SGHDT and CDR2 is YYEEEE. The CDR3 has 15 residues. Here the CDR3 DNA reads TGTGCCAGCAGCTTGGATAACCTGGACAGGGAAGAGCAGTTCTCC. Translating it yields CASSLDNLDREEQFS.

This clonotype was counted between two and nine times. A much larger clone sits a single nucleotide away, making a read error possible. The chain couples TRBV4-3 to TRBJ2-1, with a possible D match to TRBD2 (6 bases). The CDR3 length is 16 residues. The germline V gene encodes CDR1 LGHNA and CDR2 YSLEER. CDR3 protein: CASSQENSGAYNGQFF. The DNA for the CDR3 is TGCGCCAGCAGCCAAGAAAATAGCGGAGCTTACAATGGGCAGTTCTTC.

In this sample, this clonotype turned up many times. The chain employs TRBV5-1 and TRBJ2-7; 7 bases map to TRBD1. The CDR3 is 14 residues long. The germline CDR1 and CDR2 sequences are SGHRS and YFSETQ. Trimming cost V 3 bases and J 3 bases; bases outside gene matches: 6. The chain's CDR3 is CASSSDRSNYEQYF. For the CDR3, the DNA is TGCGCCAGCAGCTCGGACAGGTCGAACTACGAGCAGTACTTC.

On this clonotype itself: This clone may be a read error of a much larger clone one base away. The chain links TRBV9 to TRBJ2-3; D may correspond to TRBD1 or TRBD2 (6 bases each). In germline, CDR1 is SGDLS, CDR2 YYNGEE. The CDR3 has 16 amino acids. Written as DNA, the CDR3 is TGTGCCAGCAGCCCAAGTACACTAGCCCGACAGGATACGCAGTGTTTT. Its translation is CASSPSTLARQDTQCF.

This clonotype was seen many times. This chain joins TRBV28 and TRBJ1-3; perhaps TRBD1 as D (5 bases). The CDR3 length is 17 residues. The V gene's germline CDR1 is MDHEN and CDR2 SYDVKM. Trimming removed 5 bases at V and 0 bases at J, with 17 bases between. The CDR3 protein is CASSPTTGAYSGNTIYF. CDR3 DNA sequence: TGTGCCAGCAGTCCCACAACAGGCGCCTACTCTGGAAACACCATATATTTT.

This clonotype was seen at least ten times. The chain is built from TRBV7-9 and TRBJ2-5; possibly TRBD1 for D (6 bases). Germline assignment: CDR1 SEHNR and CDR2 FQNEAQ (reference sequence). Between the trimmed V and J ends, which lost 8 bases and 2 bases, there was a span of 15 bases. This CDR3 has 14 amino acids. The CDR3 bases are TGTGCCAGCGGAACCCAGGGACAACAAGAGACCCAGTACTTC. This translates into CASGTQGQQETQYF.